The 32 T cell receptor beta chains below were found in one sample sequenced in a study of identical twins. TCRdb called the 5' RACE reads again in MiXCR, with one record for every CDR3 protein. Of approximately 700,000 distinct CDR3 sequences listed, 15% to 20% are singletons. Separately, the same data were catalogued under a study of T cells expressing NK-cell markers.

Sequencing was done on a sample of PBMCs. These receptors were obtained from a woman aged 18 to 35 in good health.

This rearrangement joins TRBV12-3 or TRBV12-4 to TRBJ2-7; no clear D. The V and J ends lost 3 bases and 3 bases respectively, with 6 bases between them. This CDR3 contains 12 residues. The CDR3 DNA reads as TGTGCCAGCAGTTTCCTGGACTACGAGCAGTACTTC. Protein product: CASSFLDYEQYF.

This clonotype was detected many times. The chain uses TRBV12-3 or TRBV12-4 and TRBJ2-2; 7 bases match TRBD1. The CDR3 length is 15 residues. V lost 6 bases and J lost 0; bases outside the gene matches: 4. As DNA, the CDR3 is TGTGCCAGCAGACGAGGGGGCGCGAACACCGGGGAGCTGTTTTTT. It encodes CASRRGGANTGELFF.

The chain recombines TRBV5-1 with TRBJ1-2; 7 positions agree with TRBD1. This CDR3 spans 16 amino acids. V shed 0 bases and J 0 bases; nucleotides not matched to a gene: 5. Germline values: CDR1 SGHRS, CDR2 YFSETQ. CDR3 loop: CASSLDRGTTNYGYTF. CDR3 DNA: TGCGCCAGCAGCTTGGACAGGGGAACGACTAACTATGGCTACACCTTC. Full variable domain (rest looked up from reference TRBV5-1 and TRBJ1-2): KAGVTQTPRYLIKTRGQQVTLSCSPISGHRSVSWYQQTPGQGLQFLFEYFSETQRNKGNFPGRFSGRQFSNSRSEMNVSTLELGDSALYLCASSLDRGTTNYGYTFGSGTRLTVV.

The rearrangement links TRBV12-3 or TRBV12-4 to TRBJ2-2; 7 bases agree with TRBD1. The CDR3 has 14 amino acids. The J segment lost 5 bases and the V segment lost 7 bases, leaving 7 bases of the junction unmatched. CDR3 residues: CASTRDRLTGELFF. In DNA, the CDR3 is TGTGCCAGCACCCGGGACAGACTAACCGGGGAGCTGTTTTTT.

The CDR3 spells CASSQTRSHGYTF. DNA for the CDR3: TGCGCCAGCAGCCAGACACGCAGCCATGGCTACACCTTC. This chain connects TRBV4-3 to TRBJ1-2; no reliable D call. The germline V and J ends were trimmed by 3 bases and 6 bases, with 11 bases remaining between them. The germline gives CDR1 LGHNA, CDR2 YSLEER. The CDR3 has 13 residues.

This clonotype was seen a few times. This sequence joins TRBV18 and TRBJ2-7; possibly TRBD1 or TRBD2 for D (7 bases each). The CDR3 is 16 residues long. The ends were cut back, 5 bases at V and 1 base at J, with 18 bases in the middle. Looked up from germline, CDR1 is KGHSH and CDR2 is LQKENI. The CDR3 here is CASSSYRGGRSYEQYF. The DNA of the CDR3 is TGTGCCAGCTCATCGTACAGGGGAGGGAGGTCCTACGAGCAGTACTTC.

This clonotype was counted between two and nine times. The chain employs TRBV20-1 and TRBJ2-1; maybe TRBD2 (5 bases). In germline, CDR1 is DFQATT, CDR2 SNEGSKA (reference sequence). The V end lost 2 bases, the J end lost 10 bases, and 12 bases lay between the germline ends. CDR3 size: 12 residues. The CDR3 DNA is TGCAGTGCTAGATTACTGGAGGAAGAGCAGTTCTTC. This codes for CSARLLEEEQFF.

The V call is TRBV12-5, the J call TRBJ1-1; 12 positions match TRBD1. V dropped 5 bases and J dropped 5; count of bases not matched to a gene: 9. Germline lookup yields CDR1 LGHNT and CDR2 FRNRAP. The CDR3 is 16 residues long. CDR3 loop: CASGLGTGGIGTEAFF. CDR3 in DNA: TGTGCTAGTGGTCTCGGGACAGGGGGCATAGGGACTGAAGCTTTCTTT.

In nucleotides, the CDR3 is TGCGCCAGCAGTGAGTCCCGCTCCGGAAACACCATATATTTT. Translated, it gives CASSESRSGNTIYF. This rearrangement joins TRBV10-2 to TRBJ1-3, with unresolved D. Trimming left V 0 bases short and J 4 bases short, with 7 bases between. CDR3 length: 14 amino acids. Germline V gives CDR1 WSHSY, CDR2 SAAADI.

The gene calls are TRBV20-1 and TRBJ2-6; 9 bases agree with TRBD1. The J segment lost 0 bases and the V segment lost 3 bases, leaving 3 bases of the junction unmatched. The CDR3 sequence is 16 residues long. Germline loops: CDR1 DFQATT, CDR2 SNEGSKA (reference sequence). The CDR3 coding sequence is TGCAGTGCTAGGGGGACAGGGCTCTCTGGGGCCAACGTCCTGACTTTC. Residues: CSARGTGLSGANVLTF.

V usage is TRBV9 and J usage is TRBJ2-3; 7 bases fit TRBD2. Unmatched junction bases numbered 3, after V lost 3 bases and J lost 2 bases. The CDR3 runs to 14 residues. CDR1 is SGDLS, CDR2 YYNGEE, per germline. The CDR3 loop is CASSGTSFTDTQYF. The CDR3 coding sequence is TGTGCCAGCAGCGGGACTAGTTTCACAGATACGCAGTATTTT.

This CDR3 is CASSLGSSGRTQFF. As DNA, the CDR3 is TGTGCCAGCAGTTTAGGGAGTAGCGGGAGGACCCAGTTCTTC. V is TRBV12-3 or TRBV12-4 and J is TRBJ2-1; 10 bases agree with TRBD2. The CDR3 contains 14 residues. Trimming cost V 1 base and J 13 bases; bases outside gene matches: 7.

The chain joins TRBV12-3 or TRBV12-4 to TRBJ2-3, with 13 bases that match TRBD2. This CDR3 region has 14 residues. The junction had 1 base not matched to a gene; V was cut back by 6 bases and J by 4 bases. CDR3 sequence reads: CASSTSGRADTQYF. The CDR3 nucleotides are TGTGCCAGCAGCACTAGCGGGAGGGCAGATACGCAGTATTTT.

This clonotype has a handful of counts. This chain links TRBV5-1 with TRBJ2-3; no clear D. The V and J ends lost 2 bases and 7 bases respectively, with 11 bases between them. This CDR3 comprises 13 residues. Germline-derived CDR1 and CDR2 are SGHRS and YFSETQ. Written as DNA, the CDR3 is TGCGCCAGCAGCTTCGGCACCACGAATACGCAGTATTTT. Residues: CASSFGTTNTQYF.

This chain joins TRBV20-1 and TRBJ2-3, with TRBD1 matching over 8 bases. Trimming cost V 3 bases and J 5 bases; bases outside gene matches: 10. Germline CDR1 and CDR2: DFQATT and SNEGSKA (reference sequence). CDR3 length equals 15 residues. The CDR3 sequence is CSARPRTGMGDTQYF. CDR3 nucleotides: TGCAGTGCTAGGCCCCGGACAGGGATGGGAGATACGCAGTATTTT.

The genes are TRBV6-1 and TRBJ2-1; D unresolved. V was clipped by 7 bases and J by 9 bases, with 19 bases between them. The CDR3 runs 14 residues. Germline V gene data show CDR1 as MNHNS and CDR2 as SASEGT. The CDR3 is CASISWRESGEQFF. The DNA for the CDR3 is TGTGCCAGCATATCTTGGCGCGAGTCCGGTGAGCAGTTCTTC.

This rearrangement joins TRBV20-1 to TRBJ2-5; D remains ambiguous. Per germline, CDR1 DFQATT and CDR2 SNEGSKA (reference sequence). V was cut by 8 bases and J by 10 bases, with 14 bases left in between. This CDR3 contains 10 residues. The chain's CDR3 is CSPARDSQYF. The CDR3 bases are TGCAGTCCTGCAAGGGATAGCCAGTACTTC.

This clonotype came up a few times. The chain uses TRBV11-2 and TRBJ2-3, with no clear D. Germline values: CDR1 SGHAT, CDR2 FQNNGV. The ends were cut back, 4 bases at V and 3 bases at J, with 11 bases in the middle. The length of the CDR3 is 14 residues. The CDR3 region has the DNA TGTGCCAGCAGCTCACACACGAAGACAGATACGCAGTATTTT. It is translated as CASSSHTKTDTQYF.

V usage is TRBV12-3 or TRBV12-4 and J usage is TRBJ2-7; 7 nucleotides line up with TRBD1. CDR3 size: 14 residues. J gave up 2 bases and V 7 bases, and 8 bases lay outside the gene matches. The CDR3 nucleotides read TGTGCCAGCAAGTTAACAGGGGCTGCCTACGAGCAGTACTTC. It codes for CASKLTGAAYEQYF.

In this sample, this clonotype turned up a few times. This rearrangement joins TRBV6-2 or TRBV6-3 to TRBJ2-1; TRBD2 matches 7 bases. V lost 10 bases to trimming and J lost 9 bases; unmatched junction nucleotides: 12. Germline CDR1 MNHEY, CDR2 SVGEGT. The CDR3 loop spans 13 amino acids. CDR3 protein: CAKTYWEGGEQFF. CDR3 DNA: TGTGCCAAAACCTACTGGGAGGGCGGTGAGCAGTTCTTC.

The table lists this clonotype with a few counts. This chain uses TRBV19 with TRBJ2-5; perhaps D is TRBD1 or TRBD2 (5 bases each). The CDR3 consists of 13 residues. From germline, CDR1 is LNHDA and CDR2 SQIVND (reference sequence). The V end lost 5 bases, the J end lost 5 bases, and 12 bases lay between the germline ends. The CDR3 DNA sequence: TGTGCCAGTAGTCGGGACCTCCGGGAGACCCAGTACTTC. Its protein product is CASSRDLRETQYF.

The chain recombines TRBV11-1 with TRBJ2-7; TRBD1 or TRBD2 may be the D gene (6 bases each). With 3 bases removed from V and 3 bases from J, the gap between germline ends came to 24 bases. This CDR3 comprises 18 residues. Germline V gene sequence: CDR1 SGHAT, CDR2 FQDESV (reference sequence). CDR3 amino acids: CASSFGGMGGTLRYEQYF. CDR3 DNA: TGTGCCAGCAGCTTTGGCGGTATGGGGGGCACATTACGCTACGAGCAGTACTTC.

This clonotype was recorded many times. The chain employs TRBV25-1 and TRBJ2-2; D gene ambiguous. From germline, CDR1 is MGHDK and CDR2 SYGVNS. V shed 4 bases and J shed 7 bases, with 25 bases lying between them. The CDR3 contains 18 residues. The CDR3 reads CASSVEPRKKGFDGELFF. The CDR3 DNA reads TGTGCCAGCAGTGTCGAGCCAAGGAAGAAAGGGTTTGACGGGGAGCTGTTTTTT.

This clonotype was counted only a few times. This sequence joins TRBV6-1 and TRBJ2-3, with D perhaps matching TRBD1 or TRBD2 (5 bases each). The CDR3 contains 15 residues. CDR1 MNHNS and CDR2 SASEGT come from the germline V gene. Between the trimmed V and J ends, which lost 7 bases and 13 bases, there was a span of 27 bases. The CDR3 loop is CASKIPGPGRVSEYF. DNA of the CDR3: TGTGCCAGCAAGATACCGGGACCCGGGCGCGTTTCGGAGTATTTT.

In its sample, this clonotype was seen a few times. The J gene is TRBJ2-3, the V gene TRBV29-1, with 11 bases aligning to TRBD1. The CDR3 runs 14 residues. The germline CDR1 and CDR2 sequences are SQVTM and ANQGSEA. Trimming cost V 3 bases and J 3 bases; bases outside gene matches: 2. The CDR3 loop is CSVDGTGGTDTQYF. The DNA of the CDR3 is TGCAGCGTTGATGGGACAGGGGGGACAGATACGCAGTATTTT.

V is TRBV6-2 or TRBV6-3 and J is TRBJ2-1; 13 positions match TRBD2. The CDR3 has 15 residues. Germline V gene sequence: CDR1 MNHEY, CDR2 SVGEGT. The V and J ends lost 6 bases and 6 bases, in that order; junction bases with no gene match: 5. The CDR3 loop reads CASSWGLAGSNEQFF. DNA of the CDR3: TGTGCCAGCAGCTGGGGACTAGCGGGATCCAATGAGCAGTTCTTC.

The genes are TRBV5-1 and TRBJ2-7, with D unresolved. The CDR3 runs 14 residues. V was trimmed by 4 bases and J by 2 bases, leaving 13 bases between them. The germline CDR1 and CDR2 sequences are SGHRS and YFSETQ. The CDR3 coding sequence is TGCGCCAGCAGCCTCCAGACCGAAACCTACGAGCAGTACTTC. Its translation is CASSLQTETYEQYF.

This clonotype was found many times. The chain combines TRBV5-1 with TRBJ1-1; D remains unclear. CDR1 is SGHRS, CDR2 YFSETQ, per germline. CDR3 length: 15 residues. The germline V and J ends were trimmed by 0 bases and 1 base, with 10 bases remaining between them. As DNA, the CDR3 is TGCGCCAGCAGCTTGGCGGGGAGTCGGAACACTGAAGCTTTCTTT. Translated: CASSLAGSRNTEAFF. The variable domain in full, completed from reference TRBV5-1 and TRBJ1-1, reads KAGVTQTPRYLIKTRGQQVTLSCSPISGHRSVSWYQQTPGQGLQFLFEYFSETQRNKGNFPGRFSGRQFSNSRSEMNVSTLELGDSALYLCASSLAGSRNTEAFFGQGTRLTVV.

The chain links TRBV6-1 to TRBJ1-5; TRBD1 matches 7 bases. The CDR3 totals 14 residues. Losses at the gene ends were 7 bases for V and 7 bases for J; bases not matched to a gene: 10. Germline V lookup: CDR1 MNHNS, CDR2 SASEGT. CDR3 amino acids: CASNTGAGAQPQHF. CDR3 DNA: TGTGCCAGCAACACAGGGGCGGGGGCACAGCCCCAGCATTTT.

The rearrangement links TRBV20-1 to TRBJ2-5, with D perhaps matching TRBD2 (5 bases). Trimming removed 3 bases at V and 7 bases at J, with 15 bases between. This CDR3 has 13 amino acids. CDR1 DFQATT and CDR2 SNEGSKA come from the germline V gene (reference sequence). This CDR3 is CSASAGRRGTQYF. The CDR3 coding sequence is TGCAGTGCTAGCGCGGGCCGCCGGGGGACCCAGTACTTC.

In its sample, this clonotype was seen a few times. The V and J genes are TRBV6-2 or TRBV6-3 and TRBJ2-2; 7 positions match TRBD2. J lost 6 bases, V lost 6 bases, and 4 bases had no gene match. Per germline, CDR1 MNHEY and CDR2 SVGEGT. There are 13 residues in the CDR3. Here the CDR3 DNA reads TGTGCCAGCAGCCCCCTAGCGGCCGGGGAGCTGTTTTTT. It specifies CASSPLAAGELFF.

The chain recombines TRBV20-1 with TRBJ2-1; D gene uncertain. This CDR3 contains 14 residues. Germline loops: CDR1 DFQATT, CDR2 SNEGSKA (reference sequence). Trimming took off 4 bases at V and 0 bases at J, with 10 bases between the two ends. The DNA of the CDR3 is TGCAGTGCTATTCTGAAGAGCTCCTACAATGAGCAGTTCTTC. Protein: CSAILKSSYNEQFF.